Shown below are 5 T cell receptor beta chains from a single sample sequenced in a study of blood T cells in healthy people across ages. Together with a sample-barcoded 5' primer, a J-beta primer mix was included in a second PCR lasting roughly 6 to 12 cycles. TCRdb ran MiXCR on the 5' RACE reads and lists one entry per CDR3 protein. The sample lists approximately 2,000,000 distinct CDR3 sequences; about two fifths were seen once. Sequencing was performed on blood. Receptors were obtained from a human donor in good health.

The J gene is TRBJ2-7, the V gene TRBV12-3 or TRBV12-4, with D tentatively TRBD1 (6 bases). The CDR3 extends over 12 amino acids. Trimming shortened V by 6 bases and J by 6 bases, and 12 bases separated the two germline ends. CDR3: CASRTQGPEQYF. CDR3 nucleotides: TGTGCCAGCAGAACACAGGGACCCGAGCAGTACTTC.

This clonotype was seen a handful of times. The rearrangement joins TRBV7-9 to TRBJ1-6; weak D call: TRBD1 (5 bases). The CDR3 is made up of 14 amino acids. V lost 3 bases and J 10 bases, leaving 13 bases between the germline ends. From germline, CDR1 is SEHNR and CDR2 FQNEAQ (reference sequence). The CDR3 nucleotides are TGTGCCAGCAGCTTGACAGAGAGCGGCTCACCCCTCCACTTT. Translating it yields CASSLTESGSPLHF.

This chain uses TRBV30 with TRBJ1-1; D uncertain. CDR3 length: 12 amino acids. Germline V gene data show CDR1 as GTSNPN and CDR2 as SVGIG (reference sequence). Trimming shortened V by 8 bases and J by 5 bases, and 15 bases separated the two germline ends. CDR3 DNA: TGTGCCGGCGGCAGGATGGAGACTGAAGCTTTCTTT. Protein sequence: CAGGRMETEAFF.

The chain couples TRBV2 to TRBJ2-3; TRBD1 matches at 7 bases. With V trimmed by 7 bases and J by 1 base, 8 bases remained unmatched. This CDR3 contains 15 residues. CDR1 and CDR2 from the germline V gene are SNHLY and FYNNEI. This CDR3 is CASNIGGAGTDTQYF. The CDR3, as DNA: TGTGCCAGCAATATAGGGGGCGCGGGCACAGATACGCAGTATTTT.

The sample holds a few counts of this clonotype. The CDR3 region has the DNA TGTGCCAGCAGCTTGTACAGTAGCAATCAGCCCCAGCATTTT. Protein sequence: CASSLYSSNQPQHF. The V and J genes are TRBV5-6 and TRBJ1-5; D gene unclear. The CDR3 covers 14 residues. The ends were cut back, 1 base at V and 0 bases at J, with 5 bases in the middle. Germline-derived CDR1 and CDR2 are SGHDT and YYEEEE.